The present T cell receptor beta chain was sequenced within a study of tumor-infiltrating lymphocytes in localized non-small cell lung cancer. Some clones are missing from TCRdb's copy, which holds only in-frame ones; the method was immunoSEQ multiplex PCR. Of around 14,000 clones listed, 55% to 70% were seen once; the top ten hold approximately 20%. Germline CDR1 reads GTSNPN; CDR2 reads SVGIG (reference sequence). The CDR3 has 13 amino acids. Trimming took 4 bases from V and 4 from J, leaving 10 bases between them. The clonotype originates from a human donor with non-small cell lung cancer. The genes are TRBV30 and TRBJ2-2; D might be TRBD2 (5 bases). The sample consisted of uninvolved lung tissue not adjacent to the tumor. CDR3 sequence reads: CAWKRLLTGELFF. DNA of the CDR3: TGTGCCTGGAAAAGACTACTCACCGGGGAGCTGTTTTTT.